The 10 T cell receptor beta chains presented below share a single source sample, sequenced in a study of persistence of HIV-infected CD4 T cells. Lysates of CMV-infected fibroblasts at 10 ug/mL stimulated these cells. CD40L/CD69 double-negative CD45RO-high memory CD4+ T cells were collected. The libraries were made with immunoSEQ version 4 in survey mode. Profiling relied on immunoSEQ multiplex PCR, and the TCRdb table lists in-frame clones only, not all of them. The sample has fewer than 40,000 clones; 75% to 85% are singletons. These receptors are not linked to any known antigen. This material consisted of CD4+ T cells sorted from PBMCs after 18-hour stimulation, taken from a patient who received antiretroviral therapy. The origin of the receptors is an adult man with HIV who was CMV-seropositive.

The chain is built from TRBV4-2 and TRBJ1-2; no clear D. This CDR3 is 15 amino acids long. Germline V gene data show CDR1 as LGHNA and CDR2 as YNFKEQ. The V gene lost 4 bases and the J gene lost 4 bases, with 16 bases spanning the gap. The CDR3 loop reads CASSPHGGRPYGYTF. CDR3 coding DNA: TGTGCCAGCAGCCCCCACGGCGGCCGGCCCTATGGCTACACCTTC.

In this sample, this clone turned up a few times. V usage is TRBV28 and J usage is TRBJ1-2; the D gene is possibly TRBD1 (6 bases). Per the germline V gene, CDR1 is MDHEN and CDR2 is SYDVKM. V was cut by 7 bases and J by 3 bases, with 12 bases left in between. This CDR3 spans 13 amino acids. The CDR3 loop is CASTLGQDYGYTF. The CDR3 bases are TGTGCCAGCACACTGGGACAAGACTATGGCTACACCTTC.

The CDR3 sequence: CASSEALPEGVSNQPQHF. The CDR3 DNA follows: TGTGCCAGCAGTGAAGCGCTTCCTGAGGGGGTATCGAATCAGCCCCAGCATTTT. The chain couples TRBV6-1 to TRBJ1-5, with D tentatively TRBD1 (6 bases). Germline lookup yields CDR1 MNHNS and CDR2 SASEGT. This CDR3 has 18 residues. V was clipped by 0 bases and J by 4 bases, with 19 bases between them.

The chain is built from TRBV30 and TRBJ1-6, with a possible D match to TRBD1 (5 bases). This CDR3 spans 13 amino acids. V dropped 5 bases and J dropped 6 bases, with 11 bases sitting between them. Per the germline V gene, CDR1 is GTSNPN and CDR2 is SVGIG (reference sequence). DNA of the CDR3: TGTGCCTGGGTTGACAGAATTAATTCACCCCTCCACTTT. This sequence encodes CAWVDRINSPLHF.

The chain combines TRBV6-6 with TRBJ1-1, with TRBD1 matching over 8 bases. The CDR3 runs to 15 residues. With 4 bases clipped from V and 4 bases from J, the junction kept 8 bases outside the gene matches. Germline CDR1 reads MNHNY; CDR2 reads SVGAGI (reference sequence). The chain's CDR3 is CASSSGQGLGTEAFF. The CDR3 DNA is TGTGCCAGCAGTTCTGGACAGGGCTTGGGCACTGAAGCTTTCTTT.

This clone was detected only once. This sequence joins TRBV24-1 and TRBJ2-5; a weak D match, TRBD1 (5 bases). The CDR3 spans 16 residues. Germline V lookup: CDR1 KGHDR, CDR2 SFDVKD. V lost 0 bases to trimming and J lost 7 bases, with 17 bases between them. The CDR3 DNA follows: TGTGCCACCAGTGATTTGGCCAGGGATTCTTTCGGGACCCAGTACTTC. Amino acids: CATSDLARDSFGTQYF.

There are a few counts of this clone. The J gene is TRBJ2-2, the V gene TRBV15; D gene uncertain. Germline V CDR1 and CDR2: LNHNV, YYDKDF (reference sequence). Deletions cut 8 bases from V and 4 bases from J, with 8 bases between. This CDR3 is built from 12 residues. CDR3: CATSIITGELFF. Here the CDR3 DNA reads TGTGCCACCTCCATAATCACCGGGGAGCTGTTTTTT.

The genes are TRBV3-1 (or the pseudogene TRBV3-2) and TRBJ2-2; possibly TRBD1 or TRBD2 for D (6 bases each). Germline V lookup: CDR1 LGHDT, CDR2 YNNKEL (reference sequence). The length of the CDR3 is 14 residues. V lost 2 bases to trimming and J lost 8 bases, with 12 bases between them. CDR3 protein: CASSQSPGAGELFF. For the CDR3, the DNA is TGTGCCAGCAGCCAATCGCCGGGGGCGGGGGAGCTGTTTTTT.

The genes are TRBV19 and TRBJ2-7, with 11 bases aligning to TRBD1. Germline assignment: CDR1 LNHDA and CDR2 SQIVND (reference sequence). V gave up 5 bases and J gave up 3 bases; unmatched junction bases: 6. This CDR3 comprises 15 residues. The CDR3 nucleotides read TGTGCCAGTAGTCCCCGGACAGGGGGCTTCTACGAGCAGTACTTC. This sequence encodes CASSPRTGGFYEQYF.

The CDR3 sequence is CASSPYGDQPQHF. In DNA form, the CDR3 reads TGTGCCAGCAGTCCTTATGGGGATCAGCCCCAGCATTTT. The chain recombines TRBV27 with TRBJ1-5; unclear D gene. The CDR3 extends over 13 amino acids. V was cut by 5 bases and J by 5 bases, with 10 bases left in between. The germline V gene has CDR1 MNHEY and CDR2 SMNVEV (reference sequence).